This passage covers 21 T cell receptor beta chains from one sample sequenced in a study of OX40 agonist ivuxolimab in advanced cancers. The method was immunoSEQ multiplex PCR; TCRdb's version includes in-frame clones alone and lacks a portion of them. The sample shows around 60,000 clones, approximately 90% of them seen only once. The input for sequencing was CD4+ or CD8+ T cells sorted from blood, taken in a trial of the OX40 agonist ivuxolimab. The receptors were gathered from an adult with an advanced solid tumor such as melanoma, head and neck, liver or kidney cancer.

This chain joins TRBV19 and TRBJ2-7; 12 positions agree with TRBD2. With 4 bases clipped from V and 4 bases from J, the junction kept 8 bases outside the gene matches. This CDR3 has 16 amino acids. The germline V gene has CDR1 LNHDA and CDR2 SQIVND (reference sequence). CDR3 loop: CASSSKRTSGVYEQYF. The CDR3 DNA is TGTGCCAGTAGTAGTAAAAGGACTAGCGGGGTTTACGAGCAGTACTTC. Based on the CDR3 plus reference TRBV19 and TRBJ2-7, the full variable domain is DGGITQSPKYLFRKEGQNVTLSCEQNLNHDAMYWYRQDPGQGLRLIYYSQIVNDFQKGDIAEGYSVSREKKESFPLTVTSAQKNPTAFYLCASSSKRTSGVYEQYFGPGTRLTVT.

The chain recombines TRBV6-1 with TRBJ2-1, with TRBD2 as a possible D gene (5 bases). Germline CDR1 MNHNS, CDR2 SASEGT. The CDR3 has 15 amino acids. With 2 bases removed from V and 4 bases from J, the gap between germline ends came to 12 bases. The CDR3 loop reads CASSEWGVGYNEQFF. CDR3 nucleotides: TGTGCCAGCAGTGAATGGGGAGTGGGGTACAATGAGCAGTTCTTC.

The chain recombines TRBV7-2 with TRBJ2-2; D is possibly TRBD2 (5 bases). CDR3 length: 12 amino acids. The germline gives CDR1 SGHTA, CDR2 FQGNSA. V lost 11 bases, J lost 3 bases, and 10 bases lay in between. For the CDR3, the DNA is TGTGCCGGCGGGCCGTACACCGGGGAGCTGTTTTTT. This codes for CAGGPYTGELFF. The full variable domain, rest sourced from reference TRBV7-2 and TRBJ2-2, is GAGVSQSPSNKVTEKGKDVELRCDPISGHTALYWYRQSLGQGLEFLIYFQGNSAPDKSGLPSDRFSAERTGGSVSTLTIQRTQQEDSAVYLCAGGPYTGELFFGEGSRLTVL.

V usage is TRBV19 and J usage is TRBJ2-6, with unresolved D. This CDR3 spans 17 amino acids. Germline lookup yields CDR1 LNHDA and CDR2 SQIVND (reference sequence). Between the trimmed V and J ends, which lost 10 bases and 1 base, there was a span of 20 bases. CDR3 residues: CATSKSGRESGANVLTF. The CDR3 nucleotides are TGTGCCACATCTAAATCGGGTCGAGAGTCTGGGGCCAACGTCCTGACTTTC. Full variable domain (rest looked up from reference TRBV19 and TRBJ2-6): DGGITQSPKYLFRKEGQNVTLSCEQNLNHDAMYWYRQDPGQGLRLIYYSQIVNDFQKGDIAEGYSVSREKKESFPLTVTSAQKNPTAFYLCATSKSGRESGANVLTFGAGSRLTVL.

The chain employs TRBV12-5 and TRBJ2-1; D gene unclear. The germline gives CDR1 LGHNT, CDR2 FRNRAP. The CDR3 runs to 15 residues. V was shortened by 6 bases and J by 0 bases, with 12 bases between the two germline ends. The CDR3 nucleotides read TGTGCTAGTGGCGCGCCGACGAGCTCCTACAATGAGCAGTTCTTC. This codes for CASGAPTSSYNEQFF.

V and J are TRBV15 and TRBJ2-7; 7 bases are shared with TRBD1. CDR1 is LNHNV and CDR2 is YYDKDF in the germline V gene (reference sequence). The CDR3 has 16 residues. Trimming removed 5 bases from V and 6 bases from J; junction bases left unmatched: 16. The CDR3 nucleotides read TGTGCCACCAGCTTACCTGGACAGGTCTTAAGTGGCGAGCAGTACTTC. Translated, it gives CATSLPGQVLSGEQYF.

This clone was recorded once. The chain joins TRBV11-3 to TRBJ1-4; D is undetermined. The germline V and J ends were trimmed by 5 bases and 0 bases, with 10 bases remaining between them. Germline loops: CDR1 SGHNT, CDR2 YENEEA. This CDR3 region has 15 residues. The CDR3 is CASSLNSATNEKLFF. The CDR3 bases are TGTGCCAGCAGCCTAAACAGTGCAACTAATGAAAAACTGTTTTTT.

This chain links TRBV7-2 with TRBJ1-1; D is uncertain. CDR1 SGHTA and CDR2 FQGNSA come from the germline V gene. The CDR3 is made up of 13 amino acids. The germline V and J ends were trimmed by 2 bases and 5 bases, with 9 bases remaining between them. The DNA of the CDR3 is TGTGCCAGCAGCTTAAGTCGTATTACTGAAGCTTTCTTT. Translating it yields CASSLSRITEAFF.

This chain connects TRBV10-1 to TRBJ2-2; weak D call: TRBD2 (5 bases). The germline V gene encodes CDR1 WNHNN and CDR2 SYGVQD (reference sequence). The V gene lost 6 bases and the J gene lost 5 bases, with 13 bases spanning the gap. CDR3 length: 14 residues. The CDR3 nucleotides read TGCGCCAGCAGGAGGGATGCTGGGACCGGGGAGCTGTTTTTT. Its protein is CASRRDAGTGELFF.

The CDR3 region has the DNA TGTGCCAGCAGTAAAAAACTAGGGATCAGAGATACGCAGTATTTT. Encoded protein: CASSKKLGIRDTQYF. V and J are TRBV28 and TRBJ2-3, with D possibly matching TRBD2 (5 bases). This CDR3 contains 15 residues. Looked up from germline, CDR1 is MDHEN and CDR2 is SYDVKM. The V end was cut by 5 bases, the J end by 5 bases, with 17 bases between.

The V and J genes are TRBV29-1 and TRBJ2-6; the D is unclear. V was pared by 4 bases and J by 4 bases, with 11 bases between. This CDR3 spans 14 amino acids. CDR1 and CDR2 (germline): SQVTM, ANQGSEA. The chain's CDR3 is CSVVRVEGANVLTF. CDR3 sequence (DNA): TGCAGCGTTGTAAGGGTGGAAGGGGCCAACGTCCTGACTTTC. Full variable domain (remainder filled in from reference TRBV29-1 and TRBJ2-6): SAVISQKPSRDICQRGTSLTIQCQVDSQVTMMFWYRQQPGQSLTLIATANQGSEATYESGFVIDKFPISRPNLTFSTLTVSNMSPEDSSIYLCSVVRVEGANVLTFGAGSRLTVL.

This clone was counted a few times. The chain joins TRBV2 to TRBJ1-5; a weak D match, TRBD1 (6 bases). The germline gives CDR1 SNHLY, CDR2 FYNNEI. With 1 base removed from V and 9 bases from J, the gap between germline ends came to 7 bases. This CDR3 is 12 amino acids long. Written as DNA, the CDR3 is TGTGCCAGCAGTGAAGGGGGGCGGCCCCAGCATTTT. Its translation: CASSEGGRPQHF.

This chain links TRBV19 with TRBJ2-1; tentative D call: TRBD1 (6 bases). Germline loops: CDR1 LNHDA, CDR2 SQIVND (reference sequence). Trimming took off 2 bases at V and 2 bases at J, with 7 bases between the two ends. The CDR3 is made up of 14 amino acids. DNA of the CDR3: TGTGCCAGTAGTATAAACAGGGCCTACAATGAGCAGTTCTTC. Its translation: CASSINRAYNEQFF.

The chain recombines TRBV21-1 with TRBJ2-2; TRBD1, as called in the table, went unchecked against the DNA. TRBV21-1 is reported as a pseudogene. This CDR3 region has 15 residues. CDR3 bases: TGTGCCAACCCCGGACAGGGGGCGCCTACCGGGGAGCTGTTTTTT. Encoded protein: CANPGQGAPTGELFF.

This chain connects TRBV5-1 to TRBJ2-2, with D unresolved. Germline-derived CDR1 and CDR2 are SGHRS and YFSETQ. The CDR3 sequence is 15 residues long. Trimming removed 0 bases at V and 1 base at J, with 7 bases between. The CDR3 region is CASSLGAGNTGELFF. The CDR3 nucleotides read TGCGCCAGCAGCTTGGGGGCAGGGAACACCGGGGAGCTGTTTTTT.

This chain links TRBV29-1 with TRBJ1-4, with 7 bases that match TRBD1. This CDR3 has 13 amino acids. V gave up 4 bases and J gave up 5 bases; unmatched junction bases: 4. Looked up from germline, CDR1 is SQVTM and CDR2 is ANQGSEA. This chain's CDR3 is CSVAGQINEKLFF. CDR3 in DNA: TGCAGCGTTGCGGGACAGATAAATGAAAAACTGTTTTTT.

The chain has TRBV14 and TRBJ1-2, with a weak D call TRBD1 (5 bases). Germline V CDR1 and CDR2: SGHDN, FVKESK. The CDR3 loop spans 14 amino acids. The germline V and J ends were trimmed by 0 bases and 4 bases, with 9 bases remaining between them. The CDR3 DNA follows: TGTGCCAGCAGCCAAGATCAGGGTGTCTATGGCTACACCTTC. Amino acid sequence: CASSQDQGVYGYTF.

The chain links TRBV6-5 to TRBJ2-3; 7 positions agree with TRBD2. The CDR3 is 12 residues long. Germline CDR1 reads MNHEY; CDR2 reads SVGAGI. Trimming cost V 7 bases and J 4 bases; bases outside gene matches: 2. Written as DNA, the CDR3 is TGTGCCAGCAAACGGGGGGCAGATACGCAGTATTTT. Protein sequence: CASKRGADTQYF.

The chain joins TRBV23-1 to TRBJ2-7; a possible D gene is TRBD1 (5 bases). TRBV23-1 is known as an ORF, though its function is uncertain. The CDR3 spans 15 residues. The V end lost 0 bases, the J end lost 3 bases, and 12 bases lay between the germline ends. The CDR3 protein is CASSQSRGAIYEQYF. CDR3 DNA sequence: TGCGCCAGCAGTCAATCTAGGGGCGCTATCTACGAGCAGTACTTC.

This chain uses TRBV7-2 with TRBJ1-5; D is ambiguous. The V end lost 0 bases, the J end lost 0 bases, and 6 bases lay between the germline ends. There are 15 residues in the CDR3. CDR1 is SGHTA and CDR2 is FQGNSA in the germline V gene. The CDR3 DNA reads TGTGCCAGCAGCTTAGCGGGTCTTAGCAATCAGCCCCAGCATTTT. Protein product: CASSLAGLSNQPQHF. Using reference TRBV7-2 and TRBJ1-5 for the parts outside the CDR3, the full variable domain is GAGVSQSPSNKVTEKGKDVELRCDPISGHTALYWYRQSLGQGLEFLIYFQGNSAPDKSGLPSDRFSAERTGGSVSTLTIQRTQQEDSAVYLCASSLAGLSNQPQHFGDGTRLSIL.

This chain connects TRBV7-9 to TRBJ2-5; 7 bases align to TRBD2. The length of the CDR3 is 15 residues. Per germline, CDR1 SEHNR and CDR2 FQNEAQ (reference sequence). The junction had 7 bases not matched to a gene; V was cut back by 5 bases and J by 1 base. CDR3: CASSPYGLGQETQYF. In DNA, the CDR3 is TGTGCCAGCAGCCCGTACGGACTAGGCCAAGAGACCCAGTACTTC. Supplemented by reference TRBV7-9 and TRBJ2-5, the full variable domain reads DTGVSQNPRHKITKRGQNVTFRCDPISEHNRLYWYRQTLGQGPEFLTYFQNEAQLEKSRLLSDRFSAERPKGSFSTLEIQRTEQGDSAMYLCASSPYGLGQETQYFGPGTRLLVL.